These T cell receptor beta chains were read from a single sample in a study of blood T cell repertoires in COVID-19. Generated by immunoSEQ multiplex PCR, the TCRdb table keeps only in-frame clones and is missing some. The data contain some 250,000 clones, around 80% of them singletons. Sequencing was carried out using peripheral blood. These TCRs come from a young woman with acute or convalescent COVID-19. CDR3s leave out the opening cysteine and the closing phenylalanine or tryptophan. The order of the fields is CDR3 protein, V gene.

ASSDDRLIHSPLH | TRBV6-6
ASRVHHNEKLF | TRBV27
ASSQEAEQY | TRBV18
ASSIASRTGSTDTQY | TRBV19
ASRTGLAGASTDTQY | TRBV19
ASSPPLAGGPAGELF | TRBV19
ASMSGTARGYT | TRBV2
ASRNRGEGTSGTSYEQY | TRBV19
ASSEWVGLRGGYT | TRBV25-1
ASSQDPPLSGYPYEQY | TRBV4-1
ASSLRDRGTEAF | TRBV7-9
ASRPQGEGEQF | TRBV27
ASSDFGGAGNTIY | TRBV25-1
ASSFLALSGQQFYEQY | TRBV6-2/TRBV6-3
ASSGWAREQY | TRBV6-2/TRBV6-3
ASSSGLAVEQY | TRBV19
ASSLGGDSGNTIY | TRBV6-5